These 24 T cell receptor beta chains share one sample of origin, sequenced in a study of CD8 T cells in ankylosing spondylitis. In TCRdb, the 5' RACE reads were re-called with MiXCR into one record per CDR3 protein. The sample yields under 200,000 distinct CDR3 sequences, approximately 12% seen once. Sequenced sample: blood, either unsorted or a sorted T cell fraction (not recorded which). These receptors were obtained from a female donor with ankylosing spondylitis or in good health (not recorded which).

This clonotype showed up many times. The chain couples TRBV6-2 or TRBV6-3 to TRBJ2-2, with a weak D call TRBD2 (6 bases). V shed 8 bases and J shed 1 base, with 8 bases lying between them. This CDR3 region has 13 residues. Germline values: CDR1 MNHEY, CDR2 SVGEGT. DNA for the CDR3: TGTGCCAGCCTAGCGCAGAACACCGGGGAGCTGTTTTTT. This sequence encodes CASLAQNTGELFF.

This chain joins TRBV7-8 and TRBJ2-7; TRBD2 might be the D (6 bases). Germline CDR1 SGHVS, CDR2 FQNEAQ. V shed 2 bases and J shed 2 bases, with 22 bases lying between them. The CDR3 length is 18 residues. The CDR3 region has the DNA TGTGCCAGCAGCTTAAAGGCAGGTCGGGGGTCACCTGCCTACGAGCAGTACTTC. This codes for CASSLKAGRGSPAYEQYF. The full variable domain, its missing parts supplied by reference TRBV7-8 and TRBJ2-7, is GAGVSQSPRYKVAKRGQDVALRCDPISGHVSLFWYQQALGQGPEFLTYFQNEAQLDKSGLPSDRFFAERPEGSVSTLKIQRTQQEDSAVYLCASSLKAGRGSPAYEQYFGPGTRLTVT.

Points on this clonotype: Just one base apart from a much larger clone, this may be a read error. The gene calls are TRBV20-1 and TRBJ1-2; possibly TRBD1 for D (6 bases). V lost 3 bases, J lost 9 bases, and 17 bases lay in between. This CDR3 spans 13 amino acids. Germline CDR1 and CDR2: DFQATT and SNEGSKA (reference sequence). CDR3 sequence (DNA): TGCAGTGCTAGGTCGGGGGCGTCCTACAGCTACACCTTC. Protein: CSARSGASYSYTF.

In this sample, this clonotype turned up many times. This chain connects TRBV10-3 to TRBJ2-1, with a weak D call TRBD2 (7 bases). Trimming removed 6 bases from V and 6 bases from J, with 18 bases in between. Germline loops: CDR1 ENHRY, CDR2 SYGVKD. The CDR3 runs 15 residues. The CDR3 spells CAIREQGVAGNEQFF. The CDR3 DNA is TGTGCCATCAGAGAACAGGGTGTAGCGGGCAATGAGCAGTTCTTC.

This clonotype was seen repeatedly, ten times or more. V usage is TRBV5-1 and J usage is TRBJ2-3, with unresolved D. Trimming took 2 bases from V and 2 from J, leaving 6 bases between them. Germline V lookup: CDR1 SGHRS, CDR2 YFSETQ. This CDR3 region has 13 residues. Here the CDR3 reads CASSLTLTDTQYF. In DNA, the CDR3 is TGCGCCAGCAGCTTAACCCTCACAGATACGCAGTATTTT.

This clonotype was seen ten or more times. This chain uses TRBV6-2 or TRBV6-3 with TRBJ2-1; D perhaps matches TRBD2 (5 bases). The germline V and J ends were trimmed by 6 bases and 7 bases, with 19 bases remaining between them. Germline lookup yields CDR1 MNHEY and CDR2 SVGEGT. The CDR3 runs to 15 residues. As DNA, the CDR3 is TGTGCCAGCAGAAAAAGCGGTTCCCTGGGAAATGAGCAGTTCTTC. Translated, it gives CASRKSGSLGNEQFF.

This clonotype was counted ten times or more. The DNA of the CDR3 is TGTGCCAGCAGCTCAAGCCCGACAACCTATGGCTACACCTTC. Translating gives CASSSSPTTYGYTF. The V gene is TRBV5-5, the J gene TRBJ1-2; D is ambiguous. Germline CDR1 is SGHKS and CDR2 is YYEKEE (reference sequence). The CDR3 is 14 residues long. Trimming took off 3 bases at V and 4 bases at J, with 13 bases between the two ends.

This clonotype was seen repeatedly, ten times or more. The chain carries TRBV20-1 and TRBJ2-7; 8 positions agree with TRBD2. The V gene end was trimmed by 3 bases and the J gene end by 0 bases; junction bases not matched to a gene: 7. From germline, CDR1 is DFQATT and CDR2 SNEGSKA (reference sequence). This CDR3 spans 15 amino acids. The CDR3 spells CSARDIAGPSYEQYF. The CDR3 region has the DNA TGCAGTGCTAGGGATATAGCGGGGCCCTCCTACGAGCAGTACTTC.

The chain joins TRBV28 to TRBJ1-3, with D hard to call. This CDR3 has 15 amino acids. From germline, CDR1 is MDHEN and CDR2 SYDVKM. Trimming stripped 6 bases from V and 1 base from J, with 13 bases between. CDR3 protein: CASSLGGWSGNTIYF. CDR3 nucleotides: TGTGCCAGCAGCCTTGGCGGGTGGTCTGGAAACACCATATATTTT.

V gene TRBV7-9 combines with J gene TRBJ1-1, with D possibly matching TRBD1 (5 bases). The V gene lost 1 base and the J gene lost 1 base, with 7 bases spanning the gap. The germline V gene has CDR1 SEHNR and CDR2 FQNEAQ (reference sequence). This CDR3 has 14 amino acids. CDR3 sequence (DNA): TGTGCCAGCAGCTTAGAGGGACCGAACACTGAAGCTTTCTTT. This translates into CASSLEGPNTEAFF.

This clonotype was observed a handful of times. This chain uses TRBV12-3 or TRBV12-4 with TRBJ1-5; D is perhaps TRBD1 (6 bases). This CDR3 comprises 15 residues. With 7 bases removed from V and 2 bases from J, the gap between germline ends came to 15 bases. CDR3 residues: CASTTGLGGNQPQHF. For the CDR3, the DNA is TGTGCCAGCACCACAGGGCTGGGTGGCAATCAGCCCCAGCATTTT.

V usage is TRBV7-3 and J usage is TRBJ2-3; TRBD1 matches at 10 bases. CDR1 and CDR2 from the germline V gene are SGHTA and FQGTGA. Unmatched junction bases numbered 8, after V lost 0 bases and J lost 8 bases. The CDR3 length is 16 residues. The CDR3 nucleotides are TGTGCCAGCAGCTTAACGCCCGGGACAGGGGTTGGTACGCAGTATTTT. Protein: CASSLTPGTGVGTQYF.

This clonotype was picked up many times. The V and J genes are TRBV6-2 or TRBV6-3 and TRBJ1-5; a possible D gene is TRBD1 (5 bases). With 10 bases removed from V and 7 bases from J, the gap between germline ends came to 20 bases. Looked up from germline, CDR1 is MNHEY and CDR2 is SVGEGT. The CDR3 spans 14 residues. The CDR3 sequence: CATAGGAEGQPQHF. As DNA, the CDR3 is TGTGCCACGGCAGGAGGGGCAGAAGGCCAGCCCCAGCATTTT.

The chain carries TRBV18 and TRBJ1-5, with TRBD1 identical over 8 bases. V shed 3 bases, J shed 6 bases, and the junction held 4 bases outside the gene matches. Germline V gives CDR1 KGHSH, CDR2 LQKENI. The CDR3 covers 14 residues. DNA for the CDR3: TGTGCCAGCTCACCGGACAGGGTCGGTCAGCCCCAGCATTTT. Translation: CASSPDRVGQPQHF.

This clonotype has a count of ten or more. The chain has TRBV12-3 or TRBV12-4 and TRBJ1-5; D unclear. V lost 4 bases to trimming and J lost 1 base, with 11 bases between them. The CDR3 extends over 15 amino acids. CDR3 sequence: CASSYLSVSNQPQHF. The CDR3 DNA reads as TGTGCCAGCAGTTACCTAAGTGTGAGCAATCAGCCCCAGCATTTT.

This clonotype has ten or more counts. This chain connects TRBV7-2 to TRBJ2-7, with a possible D match to TRBD2 (5 bases). Germline values: CDR1 SGHTA, CDR2 FQGNSA. V was cut by 6 bases and J by 5 bases, with 17 bases left in between. The CDR3 loop spans 14 amino acids. The CDR3: CASRFRIGADEQYF. CDR3 DNA: TGTGCCAGCAGATTCAGGATAGGAGCGGACGAGCAGTACTTC.

This clonotype was counted many times. The genes are TRBV4-3 and TRBJ1-3; D gene uncertain. CDR1 is LGHNA, CDR2 YSLEER, per germline. V lost 2 bases and J lost 4, with 6 bases in between. There are 13 residues in the CDR3. The CDR3 protein is CASSQKQGNTIYF. The CDR3 DNA reads as TGCGCCAGCAGCCAAAAACAGGGAAACACCATATATTTT.

The chain has TRBV5-4 and TRBJ2-5, with unresolved D. The CDR3 extends over 13 amino acids. Germline values: CDR1 SGHNT, CDR2 YYREEE (reference sequence). V lost 4 bases to trimming and J lost 5 bases, with 12 bases between them. The CDR3, as DNA: TGTGCCAGCAGCATCGAAGGTTTGGAGACCCAGTACTTC. It yields the protein CASSIEGLETQYF. Drawing the rest from reference TRBV5-4 and TRBJ2-5, the complete variable domain is ETGVTQSPTHLIKTRGQQVTLRCSSQSGHNTVSWYQQALGQGPQFIFQYYREEENGRGNFPPRFSGLQFPNYSSELNVNALELDDSALYLCASSIEGLETQYFGPGTRLLVL.

This clonotype occurred many times. J is TRBJ1-5 and V is TRBV7-8; D may be TRBD1 (5 bases). The V and J ends lost 1 base and 2 bases respectively, with 9 bases between them. The CDR3 is made up of 15 amino acids. Germline V gene lookup returns CDR1 SGHVS and CDR2 FQNEAQ. The CDR3 spells CASSLEGNGNQPQHF. The CDR3 DNA sequence: TGTGCCAGCAGCTTAGAGGGGAACGGCAATCAGCCCCAGCATTTT.

To note about this clonotype: Given a much more abundant clone one base away, this may be a read error. The V gene is TRBV7-2, the J gene TRBJ2-7; 8 bases match TRBD1. This CDR3 contains 15 residues. Germline lookup yields CDR1 SGHTA and CDR2 FQGNSA. CDR3 DNA: TGTGCCAGCAGCCCCGGACAGGGAATTCCCTACGAGCGGTACTTC. It yields the protein CASSPGQGIPYERYF.

This clonotype has just a few counts. The chain recombines TRBV5-1 with TRBJ2-3, with a tentative D call TRBD2 (5 bases). The V and J ends lost 4 bases and 3 bases respectively, with 15 bases between them. This CDR3 has 15 amino acids. Per germline, CDR1 SGHRS and CDR2 YFSETQ. CDR3 nucleotides: TGCGCCAGCAGCCCCGTGGGGAGAGTAACAGATACGCAGTATTTT. It yields the protein CASSPVGRVTDTQYF.

This clonotype has a count of ten or more. This chain connects TRBV11-2 to TRBJ2-5; weak D call: TRBD1 (6 bases). The length of the CDR3 is 14 residues. CDR1 SGHAT and CDR2 FQNNGV come from the germline V gene. Trimming removed 5 bases from V and 2 bases from J, with 12 bases in between. In DNA, the CDR3 is TGTGCCAGCAGCGACCAGGGGATTCAAGAGACCCAGTACTTC. Translating gives CASSDQGIQETQYF.

As to this clonotype: Compared with germline, one end of the junction differs, possibly owing to a read error. The chain links TRBV29-1 to TRBJ2-7, with 8 bases lining up with TRBD2. The CDR3 loop spans 14 amino acids. Germline assignment: CDR1 SQVTM and CDR2 ANQGSEA. The DNA of the CDR3 is TGCAGCGTTTATGTAGGGCTAGCGGGCTACGGGCAGTACTTC. It yields the protein CSVYVGLAGYGQYF.

The table lists this clonotype with many counts. This sequence joins TRBV4-1 and TRBJ1-2; D might be TRBD1 (6 bases). Germline loops: CDR1 MGHRA, CDR2 YSYEKL. The length of the CDR3 is 17 residues. Trimming stripped 0 bases from V and 0 bases from J, with 14 bases between. Here the CDR3 reads CASSQDSGQLTNYGYTF. In nucleotides, the CDR3 is TGCGCCAGCAGCCAAGATAGCGGACAGCTTACTAACTATGGCTACACCTTC.